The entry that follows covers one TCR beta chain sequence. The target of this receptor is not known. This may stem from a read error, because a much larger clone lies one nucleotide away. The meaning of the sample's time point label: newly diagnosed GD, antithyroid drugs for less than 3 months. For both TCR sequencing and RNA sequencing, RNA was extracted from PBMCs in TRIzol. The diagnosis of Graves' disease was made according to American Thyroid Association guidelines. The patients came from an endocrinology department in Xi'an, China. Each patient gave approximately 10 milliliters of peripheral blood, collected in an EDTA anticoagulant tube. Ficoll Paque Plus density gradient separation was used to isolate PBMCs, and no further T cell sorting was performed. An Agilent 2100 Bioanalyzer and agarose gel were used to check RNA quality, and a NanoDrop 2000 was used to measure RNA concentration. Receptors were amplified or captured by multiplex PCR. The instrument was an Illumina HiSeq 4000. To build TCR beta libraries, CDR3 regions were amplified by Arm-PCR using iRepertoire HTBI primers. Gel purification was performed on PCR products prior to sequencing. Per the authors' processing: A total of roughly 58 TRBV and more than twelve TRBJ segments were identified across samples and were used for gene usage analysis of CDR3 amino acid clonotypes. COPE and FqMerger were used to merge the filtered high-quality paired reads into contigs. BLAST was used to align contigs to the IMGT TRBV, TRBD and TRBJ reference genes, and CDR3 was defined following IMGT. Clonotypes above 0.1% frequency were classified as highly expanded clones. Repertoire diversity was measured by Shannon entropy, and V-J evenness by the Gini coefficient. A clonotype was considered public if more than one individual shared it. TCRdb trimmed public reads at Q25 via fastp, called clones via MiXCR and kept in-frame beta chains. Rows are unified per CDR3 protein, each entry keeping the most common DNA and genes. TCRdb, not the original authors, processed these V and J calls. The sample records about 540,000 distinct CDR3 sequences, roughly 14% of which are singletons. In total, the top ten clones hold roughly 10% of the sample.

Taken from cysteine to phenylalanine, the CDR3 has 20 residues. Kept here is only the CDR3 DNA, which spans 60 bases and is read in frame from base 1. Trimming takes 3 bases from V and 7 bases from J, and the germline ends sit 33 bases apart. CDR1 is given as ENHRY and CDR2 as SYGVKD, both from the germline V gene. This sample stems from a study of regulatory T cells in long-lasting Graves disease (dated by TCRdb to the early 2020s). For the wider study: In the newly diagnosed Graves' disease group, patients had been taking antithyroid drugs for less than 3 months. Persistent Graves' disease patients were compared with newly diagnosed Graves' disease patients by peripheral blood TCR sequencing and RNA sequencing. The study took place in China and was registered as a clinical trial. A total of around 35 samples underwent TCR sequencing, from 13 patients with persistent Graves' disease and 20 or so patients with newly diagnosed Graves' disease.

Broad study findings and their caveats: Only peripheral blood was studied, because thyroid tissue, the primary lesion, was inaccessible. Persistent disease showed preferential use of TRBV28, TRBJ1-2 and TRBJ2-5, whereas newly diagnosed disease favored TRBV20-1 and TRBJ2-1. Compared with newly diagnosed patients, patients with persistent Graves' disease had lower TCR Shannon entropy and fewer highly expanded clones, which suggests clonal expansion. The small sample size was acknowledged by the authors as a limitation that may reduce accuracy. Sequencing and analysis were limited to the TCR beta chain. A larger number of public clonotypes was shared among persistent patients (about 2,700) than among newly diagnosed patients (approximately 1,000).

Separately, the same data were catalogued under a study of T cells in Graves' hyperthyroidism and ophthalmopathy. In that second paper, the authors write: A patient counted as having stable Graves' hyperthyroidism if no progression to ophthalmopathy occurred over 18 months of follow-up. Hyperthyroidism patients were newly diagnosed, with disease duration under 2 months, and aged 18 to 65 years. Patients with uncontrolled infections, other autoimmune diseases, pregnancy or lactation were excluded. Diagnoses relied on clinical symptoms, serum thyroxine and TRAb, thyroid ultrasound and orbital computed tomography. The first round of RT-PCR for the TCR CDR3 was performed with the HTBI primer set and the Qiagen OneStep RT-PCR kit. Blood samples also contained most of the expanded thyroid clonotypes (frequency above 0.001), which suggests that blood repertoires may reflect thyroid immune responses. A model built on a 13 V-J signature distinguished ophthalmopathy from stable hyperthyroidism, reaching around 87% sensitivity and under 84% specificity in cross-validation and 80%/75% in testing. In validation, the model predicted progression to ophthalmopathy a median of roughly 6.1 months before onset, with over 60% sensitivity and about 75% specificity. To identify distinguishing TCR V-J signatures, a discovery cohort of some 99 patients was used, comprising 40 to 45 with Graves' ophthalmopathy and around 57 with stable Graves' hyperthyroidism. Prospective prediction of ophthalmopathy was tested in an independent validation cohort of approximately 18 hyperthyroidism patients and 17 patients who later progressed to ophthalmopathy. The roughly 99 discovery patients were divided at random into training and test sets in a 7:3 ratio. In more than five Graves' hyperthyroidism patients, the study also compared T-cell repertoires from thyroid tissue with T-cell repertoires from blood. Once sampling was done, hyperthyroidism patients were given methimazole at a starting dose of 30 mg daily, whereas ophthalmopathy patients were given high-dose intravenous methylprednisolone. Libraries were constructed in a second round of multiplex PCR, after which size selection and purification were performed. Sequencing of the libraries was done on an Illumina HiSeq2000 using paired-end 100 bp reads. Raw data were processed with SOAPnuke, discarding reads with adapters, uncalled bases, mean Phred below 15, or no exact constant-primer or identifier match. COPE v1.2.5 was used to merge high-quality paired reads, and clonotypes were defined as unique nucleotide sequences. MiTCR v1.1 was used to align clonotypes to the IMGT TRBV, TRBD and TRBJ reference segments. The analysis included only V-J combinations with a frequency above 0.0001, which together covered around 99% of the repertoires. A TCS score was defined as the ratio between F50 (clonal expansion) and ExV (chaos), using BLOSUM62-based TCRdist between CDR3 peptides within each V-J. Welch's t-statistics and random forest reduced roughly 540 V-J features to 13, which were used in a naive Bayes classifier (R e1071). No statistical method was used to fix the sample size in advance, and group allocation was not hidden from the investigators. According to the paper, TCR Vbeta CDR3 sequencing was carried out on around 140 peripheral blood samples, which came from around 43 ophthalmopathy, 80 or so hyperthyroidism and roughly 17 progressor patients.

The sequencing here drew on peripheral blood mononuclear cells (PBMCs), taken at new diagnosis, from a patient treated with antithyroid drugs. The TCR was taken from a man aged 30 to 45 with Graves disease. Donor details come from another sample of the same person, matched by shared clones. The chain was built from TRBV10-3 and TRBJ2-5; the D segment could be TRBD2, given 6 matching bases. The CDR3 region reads CAISDPITPGEAGYRRTQYF. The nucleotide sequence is TGTGCCATCAGTGATCCTATCACCCCCGGGGAGGCGGGTTACCGTCGGACCCAGTACTTC.